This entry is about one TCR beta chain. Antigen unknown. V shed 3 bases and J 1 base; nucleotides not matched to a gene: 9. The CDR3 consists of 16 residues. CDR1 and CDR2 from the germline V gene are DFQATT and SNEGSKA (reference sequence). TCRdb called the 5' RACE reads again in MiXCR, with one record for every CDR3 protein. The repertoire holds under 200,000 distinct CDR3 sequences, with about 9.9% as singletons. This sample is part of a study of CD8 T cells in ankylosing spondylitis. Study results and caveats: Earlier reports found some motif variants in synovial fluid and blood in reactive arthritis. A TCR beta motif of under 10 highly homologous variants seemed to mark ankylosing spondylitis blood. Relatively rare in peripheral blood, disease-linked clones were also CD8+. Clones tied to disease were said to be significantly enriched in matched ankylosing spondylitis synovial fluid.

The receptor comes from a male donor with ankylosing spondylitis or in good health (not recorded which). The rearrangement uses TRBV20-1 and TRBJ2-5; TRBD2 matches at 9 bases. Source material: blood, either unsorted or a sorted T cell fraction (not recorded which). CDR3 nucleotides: TGCAGTGCTAGGGGCGGAGCGGGAGGTGCCCAAGAGACCCAGTACTTC. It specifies CSARGGAGGAQETQYF.